What follows are 25 T cell receptor beta chains derived from one specimen sequenced in a study of cytotoxic CD8 clonotypes in ibrutinib-treated CLL. Profiled with immunoSEQ multiplex PCR; TCRdb holds only in-frame clones, not every one. Of some 140,000 clones listed, roughly 84% are singletons. The starting material was PBMCs, obtained after 24 months of ibrutinib treatment. Receptor source: a human donor with chronic lymphocytic leukemia.

The chain recombines TRBV30 with TRBJ2-6, with D maybe TRBD2 (7 bases). This CDR3 has 17 amino acids. CDR1 and CDR2 from the germline V gene are GTSNPN and SVGIG (reference sequence). Trimming cost V 2 bases and J 5 bases, with 19 bases left between them. CDR3 sequence (DNA): TGTGCCTGGAGTTTGCGGGGGCCGGGGCCACGGGCCAACGTCCTGACTTTC. Translated: CAWSLRGPGPRANVLTF.

The chain carries TRBV18 and TRBJ2-7, with 10 bases that match TRBD1. Germline V gene sequence: CDR1 KGHSH, CDR2 LQKENI. With 3 bases clipped from V and 5 bases from J, the junction kept 7 bases outside the gene matches. The CDR3 is 15 amino acids. CDR3 loop: CASSPSGTGVDEQYF. CDR3 DNA sequence: TGTGCCAGCTCACCTTCCGGGACAGGGGTGGACGAGCAGTACTTC.

This clone was counted a few times. The J gene is TRBJ1-1, the V gene TRBV6-5, with TRBD1 as a possible D gene (6 bases). Trimming took 8 bases from V and 1 from J, leaving 8 bases between them. The CDR3 extends over 12 amino acids. Germline V gene data show CDR1 as MNHEY and CDR2 as SVGAGI. CDR3 region: CASQGQNTEAFF. CDR3 in DNA: TGTGCCAGCCAGGGGCAGAACACTGAAGCTTTCTTT.

The chain carries TRBV11-3 and TRBJ2-1; possible D gene TRBD1, 5 bases. CDR1 and CDR2 (germline): SGHNT, YENEEA. There are 13 residues in the CDR3. V lost 5 bases, J lost 14 bases, and 19 bases lay in between. CDR3 in DNA: TGTGCCAGCAGCCAATACCCAGAGACAGTCAAGTTCTTC. Residues: CASSQYPETVKFF.

The gene calls are TRBV5-4 and TRBJ2-1; TRBD1 agrees at 11 bases. The CDR3 extends over 15 amino acids. V lost 0 bases, J lost 9 bases, and 5 bases stayed unmatched. In germline, CDR1 is SGHNT, CDR2 YYREEE (reference sequence). The DNA for the CDR3 is TGTGCCAGCAGCTTGGCCGGACAGGGGGCAATTGAGCAGTTCTTC. Its protein is CASSLAGQGAIEQFF.

CDR3 amino acids: CASSSGRISYEQYF. As DNA, the CDR3 is TGTGCCAGCAGCTCGGGACGGATTTCCTACGAGCAGTACTTC. V and J are TRBV7-2 and TRBJ2-7; tentatively, D is TRBD1 or TRBD2 (5 bases each). The germline CDR1 and CDR2 sequences are SGHTA and FQGNSA. There are 14 residues in the CDR3. Trimming stripped 4 bases from V and 1 base from J, with 11 bases between.

The chain recombines TRBV12-5 with TRBJ2-1, with 11 bases that match TRBD1. V was pared by 4 bases and J by 5 bases, with 4 bases of the junction left unmatched. There are 15 residues in the CDR3. Germline V CDR1 and CDR2: LGHNT, FRNRAP. The chain's CDR3 is CASGSGQGDNNEQFF. CDR3 DNA sequence: TGTGCTAGTGGTTCGGGACAGGGGGATAACAATGAGCAGTTCTTC. Full variable domain (missing parts from reference TRBV12-5 and TRBJ2-1): DARVTQTPRHKVTEMGQEVTMRCQPILGHNTVFWYRQTMMQGLELLAYFRNRAPLDDSGMPKDRFSAEMPDATLATLKIQPSEPRDSAVYFCASGSGQGDNNEQFFGPGTRLTVL.

The rearrangement joins TRBV7-3 to TRBJ2-7, with 10 bases fitting TRBD1. From germline, CDR1 is SGHTA and CDR2 FQGTGA. CDR3 size: 16 residues. Trimming at V came to 0 bases and at J to 3 bases, leaving 5 bases not matched to a gene. The CDR3 coding sequence is TGTGCCAGCAGCTTAACCCTCCGGGACAGGGGCTACGAGCAGTACTTC. Protein: CASSLTLRDRGYEQYF.

The chain uses TRBV7-2 and TRBJ1-1; 7 bases are a match to TRBD1. Germline V gene sequence: CDR1 SGHTA, CDR2 FQGNSA. This CDR3 region has 15 residues. The junction had 7 bases not matched to a gene; V was cut back by 2 bases and J by 4 bases. The CDR3 DNA reads as TGTGCCAGCAGCTTAAGGGGGCCCTCTGGCACTGAAGCTTTCTTT. Translation gives CASSLRGPSGTEAFF.

The rearrangement links TRBV5-5 to TRBJ1-2, with D perhaps TRBD1 (6 bases). The V gene lost 2 bases and the J gene lost 0 bases, with 14 bases spanning the gap. Per germline, CDR1 SGHKS and CDR2 YYEKEE (reference sequence). The CDR3 is made up of 16 amino acids. CDR3 in DNA: TGTGCCAGCAGCTTACAACCGACAGGATCTAACTATGGCTACACCTTC. Its translation is CASSLQPTGSNYGYTF.

This chain connects TRBV19 to TRBJ2-2; 7 bases map to TRBD1. Germline V gene lookup returns CDR1 LNHDA and CDR2 SQIVND (reference sequence). The CDR3 consists of 15 residues. With V trimmed by 7 bases and J by 0 bases, 5 bases remained unmatched. CDR3 sequence reads: CASNRGTANTGELFF. Here the CDR3 DNA reads TGTGCCAGTAATAGGGGGACAGCGAACACCGGGGAGCTGTTTTTT.

The chain carries TRBV28 and TRBJ2-6; weak D call: TRBD1 (5 bases). The V gene lost 3 bases and the J gene lost 0 bases, with 9 bases spanning the gap. The CDR3 extends over 16 amino acids. CDR1 and CDR2 from the germline V gene are MDHEN and SYDVKM. The CDR3 protein is CASSLQGRSGANVLTF. As DNA, the CDR3 is TGTGCCAGCAGTTTGCAGGGCCGCTCTGGGGCCAACGTCCTGACTTTC.

The rearrangement joins TRBV5-1 to TRBJ2-5, with 11 bases matching TRBD1. In germline, CDR1 is SGHRS, CDR2 YFSETQ. With V trimmed by 4 bases and J by 4 bases, 3 bases remained unmatched. This CDR3 contains 14 residues. CDR3 nucleotides: TGCGCCAGCAGCCCAGGGACAGGGGGAGAGACCCAGTACTTC. Amino acids: CASSPGTGGETQYF.

The chain carries TRBV4-1 and TRBJ1-2; D unclear. Germline V CDR1 and CDR2: MGHRA, YSYEKL. The V end lost 0 bases, the J end lost 2 bases, and 4 bases lay between the germline ends. The length of the CDR3 is 13 residues. CDR3 DNA: TGCGCCAGCAGCCAAGAAGGAAACTATGGCTACACCTTC. Translated: CASSQEGNYGYTF.

In its sample, this clone was seen once. V gene TRBV12-5 combines with J gene TRBJ2-1, with TRBD1 as a possible D gene (7 bases). Trimming stripped 2 bases from V and 3 bases from J, with 14 bases between. Germline CDR1 is LGHNT and CDR2 is FRNRAP. The CDR3 is made up of 16 amino acids. CDR3 region: CASGLIPGDSYNEQFF. The DNA for the CDR3 is TGTGCTAGTGGTTTGATCCCGGGGGACAGCTACAATGAGCAGTTCTTC.

The chain couples TRBV4-3 to TRBJ1-4, with a possible D match to TRBD1 (5 bases). Trimming removed 0 bases at V and 4 bases at J, with 15 bases between. The CDR3 extends over 17 amino acids. From germline, CDR1 is LGHNA and CDR2 YSLEER. CDR3 sequence: CASSQDTLGRDNEKLFF. In nucleotides, the CDR3 is TGCGCCAGCAGCCAAGATACCCTGGGGCGGGATAATGAAAAACTGTTTTTT.

The rearrangement joins TRBV9 to TRBJ1-2, with D unclear. V lost 0 bases and J 4 bases, leaving 13 bases between the germline ends. The CDR3 totals 15 residues. Germline lookup yields CDR1 SGDLS and CDR2 YYNGEE. The CDR3 bases are TGTGCCAGCAGCGTAGAGGTAGGGCTCCTCTATGGCTACACCTTC. Its protein is CASSVEVGLLYGYTF.

This chain joins TRBV12-5 and TRBJ2-7; 11 bases line up with TRBD1. Germline V gives CDR1 LGHNT, CDR2 FRNRAP. The CDR3 has 16 residues. V shed 1 base and J 4 bases; nucleotides not matched to a gene: 6. Here the CDR3 DNA reads TGTGCTAGTGGTTTGGGGACAGGGGGCGGTTTGTACGAGCAGTACTTC. Its translation is CASGLGTGGGLYEQYF.

The J gene is TRBJ1-1, the V gene TRBV19; D is possibly TRBD1 (6 bases). This CDR3 spans 17 amino acids. Germline V gene sequence: CDR1 LNHDA, CDR2 SQIVND (reference sequence). Trimming removed 0 bases at V and 0 bases at J, with 14 bases between. CDR3 protein: CASSIDRAGVLNTEAFF. The CDR3 DNA is TGTGCCAGTAGTATAGATCGGGCAGGGGTCTTGAACACTGAAGCTTTCTTT. The full variable domain, completed using reference TRBV19 and TRBJ1-1, is DGGITQSPKYLFRKEGQNVTLSCEQNLNHDAMYWYRQDPGQGLRLIYYSQIVNDFQKGDIAEGYSVSREKKESFPLTVTSAQKNPTAFYLCASSIDRAGVLNTEAFFGQGTRLTVV.

This clone was seen only a few times. The chain has TRBV7-9 and TRBJ1-3; 8 bases align to TRBD1. The CDR3 is made up of 15 amino acids. Germline trimming cut 1 base from V and 4 bases from J; bases unmatched to any gene: 3. Per the germline V gene, CDR1 is SEHNR and CDR2 is FQNEAQ (reference sequence). In nucleotides, the CDR3 is TGTGCCAGCAGCTTAGGCGACAGGGGAGGAAACACCATATATTTT. Translated: CASSLGDRGGNTIYF.

The chain joins TRBV2 to TRBJ1-2; tentative D call: TRBD1 (6 bases). CDR3 length equals 13 residues. Trimming took 5 bases from V and 1 from J, leaving 8 bases between them. Germline assignment: CDR1 SNHLY and CDR2 FYNNEI. The CDR3 DNA reads TGTGCCAGCAGTTACAGGGTTAACTATGGCTACACCTTC. It is translated as CASSYRVNYGYTF. Looking up the rest from reference TRBV2 and TRBJ1-2 gives the full variable domain: EPEVTQTPSHQVTQMGQEVILRCVPISNHLYFYWYRQILGQKVEFLVSFYNNEISEKSEIFDDQFSVERPDGSNFTLKIRSTKLEDSAMYFCASSYRVNYGYTFGSGTRLTVV.

This rearrangement joins TRBV7-9 to TRBJ2-4, with a weak D call TRBD1 (5 bases). CDR3 length equals 15 residues. V was pared by 5 bases and J by 0 bases, with 11 bases between. Germline lookup yields CDR1 SEHNR and CDR2 FQNEAQ (reference sequence). CDR3 in DNA: TGTGCCAGCAGCGGCCCCAGGGTAGCCAAAAACATTCAGTACTTC. Translating gives CASSGPRVAKNIQYF.

The rearrangement links TRBV25-1 to TRBJ2-1; D might be TRBD1 (5 bases). This CDR3 contains 12 residues. V was cut by 1 base and J by 9 bases, with 7 bases left in between. The germline V gene encodes CDR1 MGHDK and CDR2 SYGVNS. CDR3 DNA: TGTGCCAGCAGTGAATTTCAGGGTGAGCAGTTCTTC. Amino acid sequence: CASSEFQGEQFF.

This clone showed up just a few times. The genes are TRBV15 and TRBJ2-7; possibly TRBD1 for D (6 bases). The CDR3 length is 14 residues. CDR1 is LNHNV, CDR2 YYDKDF, per germline (reference sequence). V was pared by 3 bases and J by 4 bases, with 13 bases between. The CDR3: CATSRNRVGYEQYF. DNA of the CDR3: TGTGCCACCAGCAGGAACAGGGTCGGGTACGAGCAGTACTTC. Variable domain in full (rest from reference TRBV15 and TRBJ2-7): DAMVIQNPRYQVTQFGKPVTLSCSQTLNHNVMYWYQQKSSQAPKLLFHYYDKDFNNEADTPDNFQSRRPNTSFCFLDIRSPGLGDTAMYLCATSRNRVGYEQYFGPGTRLTVT.

CDR3 loop: CASSRSEVVNEKLFF. The CDR3 DNA is TGTGCCAGCAGCCGATCCGAGGTAGTTAATGAAAAACTGTTTTTT. V usage is TRBV7-8 and J usage is TRBJ1-4; D gene uncertain. This CDR3 is 15 amino acids long. Germline V gene data show CDR1 as SGHVS and CDR2 as FQNEAQ. The ends were cut back, 5 bases at V and 4 bases at J, with 14 bases in the middle.